This T cell receptor beta chain comes out of a study of blood T cell repertoires in COVID-19. In the study overall: Donors in the United States, Italy and Spain gave samples during acute or convalescent COVID-19.

Germline V CDR1 and CDR2: SEHNR, FQNEAQ (reference sequence). CDR3 size: 18 residues. With V trimmed by 4 bases and J by 2 bases, 13 bases remained unmatched. As originally analysed: Reference gene primer amplification yielded estimated nucleated cell counts. Produced via immunoSEQ multiplex PCR; TCRdb's table is partial and in-frame only. The DNA gave D and trimming, while V, J and clone size come from that table. The table lists more than 50,000 clones, about 70% of them singletons. Sequenced material: peripheral blood. The receptor was derived from a woman aged 70-85 years with acute or convalescent COVID-19. This chain links TRBV7-9 with TRBJ2-3, with 9 positions matching TRBD2. The CDR3 protein is CASSSPPSGTSLTDTQYF. In DNA form, the CDR3 reads TGTGCCAGCAGCTCCCCTCCTTCCGGGACTAGCCTCACAGATACGCAGTATTTT.